The 10 T cell receptor beta chains presented below share a single source sample, sequenced in a study of identical twins. One entry per CDR3 protein, called by TCRdb with MiXCR from the 5' RACE reads. Seen here are 200,000 to 250,000 distinct CDR3 sequences, 10% observed once, and the top ten hold over 8%. Specimen: memory T cells sorted from blood. The receptor source for this set is a man between 50 and 59 years old in good health.

This clonotype was seen at least ten times. V is TRBV6-5 and J is TRBJ1-2, with a weak D call TRBD1 (5 bases). The CDR3 covers 15 residues. V shed 2 bases and J shed 4 bases, with 14 bases lying between them. Germline V CDR1 and CDR2: MNHEY, SVGAGI. The CDR3 coding sequence is TGTGCCAGCAGTTACGAGGGTCGGGGCGGCTATGGCTACACCTTC. Its protein is CASSYEGRGGYGYTF.

In this sample, this clonotype turned up many times. This rearrangement joins TRBV12-3 or TRBV12-4 to TRBJ2-3; TRBD2 might be the D (6 bases). The ends were cut back, 10 bases at V and 4 bases at J, with 15 bases in the middle. CDR3 length: 13 residues. CDR3 in DNA: TGTGCCACCGCCTTGCGGGGAGCAGATACGCAGTATTTT. Its translation: CATALRGADTQYF.

J is TRBJ1-3 and V is TRBV12-3 or TRBV12-4; unclear D gene. This CDR3 is 14 amino acids long. The V and J ends lost 6 bases and 0 bases respectively, with 9 bases between them. The CDR3 reads CASRRRLSGNTIYF. CDR3 DNA: TGTGCCAGCAGGCGGCGGCTCTCTGGAAACACCATATATTTT.

This clonotype was seen ten or more times. V is TRBV5-1 and J is TRBJ2-1; 15 bases are a match to TRBD2. The CDR3 is 14 residues long. Unmatched junction bases numbered 7, after V lost 4 bases and J lost 14 bases. Germline CDR1 is SGHRS and CDR2 is YFSETQ. CDR3 coding DNA: TGCGCCAGCAGCCCCGGACTAGCGGGAGGGCCTGAGTTCTTC. Encoded protein: CASSPGLAGGPEFF. Looking up the rest from reference TRBV5-1 and TRBJ2-1 gives the full variable domain: KAGVTQTPRYLIKTRGQQVTLSCSPISGHRSVSWYQQTPGQGLQFLFEYFSETQRNKGNFPGRFSGRQFSNSRSEMNVSTLELGDSALYLCASSPGLAGGPEFFGPGTRLTVL.

There are a few counts of this clonotype. V gene TRBV20-1 combines with J gene TRBJ2-7; TRBD1 is a possible D gene (5 bases). Trimming left V 4 bases short and J 6 bases short, with 16 bases between. The CDR3 length is 13 residues. Per germline, CDR1 DFQATT and CDR2 SNEGSKA (reference sequence). DNA of the CDR3: TGCAGTGCTAAGGGGCAGGGTCTACGCGAGCAGTACTTC. This gives the protein CSAKGQGLREQYF.

There are many counts of this clonotype. This chain connects TRBV5-1 to TRBJ2-1; D possibly uses TRBD1 or TRBD2 (5 bases each). Germline-derived CDR1 and CDR2 are SGHRS and YFSETQ. The CDR3 consists of 15 residues. V lost 4 bases, J lost 0 bases, and 11 bases lay in between. The CDR3, as DNA: TGCGCCAGCAGCCGGGGACGGAGCTCCTACAATGAGCAGTTCTTC. Protein sequence: CASSRGRSSYNEQFF. Combining the CDR3 with reference TRBV5-1 and TRBJ2-1 gives the whole variable domain KAGVTQTPRYLIKTRGQQVTLSCSPISGHRSVSWYQQTPGQGLQFLFEYFSETQRNKGNFPGRFSGRQFSNSRSEMNVSTLELGDSALYLCASSRGRSSYNEQFFGPGTRLTVL.

This clonotype was counted at least ten times. V gene TRBV5-1 combines with J gene TRBJ2-1; D call uncertain. Germline V gives CDR1 SGHRS, CDR2 YFSETQ. The CDR3 contains 13 residues. The ends were cut back, 0 bases at V and 15 bases at J, with 16 bases in the middle. CDR3 in amino acids: CASSLGSSDRWFF. For the CDR3, the DNA is TGCGCCAGCAGCTTGGGGTCTAGTGATAGGTGGTTCTTC.

There are a few counts of this clonotype. The chain carries TRBV20-1 and TRBJ1-6, with D maybe TRBD1 (5 bases). The CDR3 length is 16 residues. Trimming cost V 5 bases and J 9 bases, with 23 bases left between them. CDR1 DFQATT and CDR2 SNEGSKA come from the germline V gene (reference sequence). In DNA form, the CDR3 reads TGCAGTGCTCTACCGGGAGCAGGGAAGGGGCGTTCACCCCTCCACTTT. It yields the protein CSALPGAGKGRSPLHF.

In this sample, this clonotype turned up many times. V usage is TRBV6-2 or TRBV6-3 and J usage is TRBJ2-7; a possible D gene is TRBD2 (5 bases). Trimming took off 7 bases at V and 2 bases at J, with 24 bases between the two ends. This CDR3 is 17 amino acids long. Germline lookup yields CDR1 MNHEY and CDR2 SVGEGT. The CDR3 nucleotides are TGTGCCAGCACGCAGGCGAAACTAGTGACTTATCCCTACGAGCAGTACTTC. It translates to CASTQAKLVTYPYEQYF.

This clonotype was detected a few times. V is TRBV10-3 and J is TRBJ2-5, with TRBD1 matching 12 bases. V lost 3 bases, J lost 5 bases, and 7 bases stayed unmatched. Germline loops: CDR1 ENHRY, CDR2 SYGVKD. The CDR3 extends over 16 amino acids. The CDR3 nucleotides read TGTGCCATCAGTGAACGGGGGACAGGGGGCAGGGAGACCCAGTACTTC. Protein product: CAISERGTGGRETQYF.